The 14 T cell receptor beta chains below come from one sample, sequenced in a study of blood T cells in healthy people across ages. A second PCR, run for roughly 6 to 11 cycles, used a sample-barcoded 5' primer plus a J-beta primer mix. TCRdb passed the 5' RACE reads through MiXCR, listing each CDR3 protein once. Among roughly 2 million distinct CDR3 sequences listed, around 48% were seen once. Material: blood. The receptors here all came from a woman aged 40 to 50 in good health.

This clonotype turned up a few times. The chain employs TRBV20-1 and TRBJ1-6; D might be TRBD1 (5 bases). The germline CDR1 and CDR2 sequences are DFQATT and SNEGSKA (reference sequence). CDR3 size: 16 residues. Trimming removed 3 bases at V and 0 bases at J, with 12 bases between. The chain's CDR3 is CSASDSGSSYNSPLHF. CDR3 DNA: TGCAGTGCTAGTGACAGCGGAAGCTCCTATAATTCACCCCTCCACTTT.

This clonotype has a handful of counts. The CDR3, as DNA: TGTGCCAGCAGTTCCATGACAGGGGAGTTCTTC. Amino acid sequence: CASSSMTGEFF. The chain employs TRBV6-5 and TRBJ2-1, with 8 positions matching TRBD1. CDR1 MNHEY and CDR2 SVGAGI come from the germline V gene. The CDR3 covers 11 residues. V lost 4 bases to trimming and J lost 14 bases; unmatched junction nucleotides: 4.

The J gene is TRBJ2-3, the V gene TRBV7-2; D call uncertain. This CDR3 has 15 residues. Between the trimmed V and J ends, which lost 1 base and 0 bases, there was a span of 8 bases. Germline V gene data show CDR1 as SGHTA and CDR2 as FQGNSA. The CDR3 DNA sequence: TGTGCCAGCAGCTTAGAAGGGATTAGCACAGATACGCAGTATTTT. The encoded protein is CASSLEGISTDTQYF. Filled out from reference TRBV7-2 and TRBJ2-3, the complete variable domain reads GAGVSQSPSNKVTEKGKDVELRCDPISGHTALYWYRQSLGQGLEFLIYFQGNSAPDKSGLPSDRFSAERTGGSVSTLTIQRTQQEDSAVYLCASSLEGISTDTQYFGPGTRLTVL.

Of note for this clonotype: A much larger clone differs from this one at a single base, so this may be a read error. The V gene is TRBV6-2 or TRBV6-3, the J gene TRBJ2-7; D ambiguous. The CDR3 length is 12 residues. The V end lost 2 bases, the J end lost 3 bases, and 5 bases lay between the germline ends. The V gene's germline CDR1 is MNHEY and CDR2 SVGEGT. The CDR3 protein is CASSYDVYEQYF. CDR3 coding DNA: TGTGCCAGCAGTTACGACGTCTACGAGCAGTACTTC.

The CDR3 spells CASSPYPAEAFF. DNA for the CDR3: TGTGCCAGCAGTCCCTACCCCGCTGAAGCTTTCTTT. This chain links TRBV12-3 or TRBV12-4 with TRBJ1-1; D gene uncertain. This CDR3 spans 12 amino acids. The V gene lost 5 bases and the J gene lost 6 bases, with 10 bases spanning the gap.

CDR3 loop: CASSGRVQRSYEQYF. CDR3 in DNA: TGCGCCAGCAGCGGGCGGGTGCAGCGCTCCTACGAGCAGTACTTC. The V and J genes are TRBV10-2 and TRBJ2-7, with D tentatively TRBD2 (5 bases). V lost 6 bases and J 0 bases, leaving 15 bases between the germline ends. Looked up from germline, CDR1 is WSHSY and CDR2 is SAAADI. The CDR3 has 15 amino acids.

The chain has TRBV28 and TRBJ2-2; D gene unclear. Trimming took 2 bases from V and 6 from J, leaving 13 bases between them. The germline V gene has CDR1 MDHEN and CDR2 SYDVKM. The CDR3 sequence is 15 residues long. CDR3 nucleotides: TGTGCCAGCAGTTTACGGGCACGTCTCTCCGGGGAGCTGTTTTTT. Residues: CASSLRARLSGELFF. The variable domain in full, completed from reference TRBV28 and TRBJ2-2, reads DVKVTQSSRYLVKRTGEKVFLECVQDMDHENMFWYRQDPGLGLRLIYFSYDVKMKEKGDIPEGYSVSREKKERFSLILESASTNQTSMYLCASSLRARLSGELFFGEGSRLTVL.

The J gene is TRBJ1-5, the V gene TRBV12-3 or TRBV12-4, with D possibly matching TRBD1 (6 bases). This CDR3 comprises 16 residues. V lost 3 bases to trimming and J lost 5 bases, with 17 bases between them. The CDR3 spells CASSFSGGLADQPQHF. The CDR3 DNA is TGTGCCAGCAGTTTTTCGGGGGGCCTAGCGGATCAGCCCCAGCATTTT.

This clonotype was recorded only once. V gene TRBV12-3 or TRBV12-4 combines with J gene TRBJ2-3; 10 bases are shared with TRBD1. The CDR3 spans 15 residues. V lost 10 bases and J lost 1; bases outside the gene matches: 8. The CDR3 nucleotides read TGTGCCAACTCCAGGACAGGGGGGGGCACAGATACGCAGTATTTT. Translated: CANSRTGGGTDTQYF.

This clonotype was counted at least ten times. The chain carries TRBV18 and TRBJ2-5, with D perhaps TRBD1 (6 bases). CDR3 length: 13 residues. V was trimmed by 2 bases and J by 4 bases, leaving 8 bases between them. Germline values: CDR1 KGHSH, CDR2 LQKENI. CDR3 DNA: TGTGCCAGCTCACCAGGCAGGGGAGAGACCCAGTACTTC. This codes for CASSPGRGETQYF.

This rearrangement joins TRBV18 to TRBJ1-5, with 7 bases lining up with TRBD1. Germline trimming cut 3 bases from V and 9 bases from J; bases unmatched to any gene: 11. Germline V gene sequence: CDR1 KGHSH, CDR2 LQKENI. There are 15 residues in the CDR3. CDR3 bases: TGTGCCAGCTCACCGCCCGGGACAGACAAATGGCCCCAGCATTTT. Amino acid sequence: CASSPPGTDKWPQHF. Full variable domain (remainder filled in from reference TRBV18 and TRBJ1-5): NAGVMQNPRHLVRRRGQEARLRCSPMKGHSHVYWYRQLPEEGLKFMVYLQKENIIDESGMPKERFSAEFPKEGPSILRIQQVVRGDSAAYFCASSPPGTDKWPQHFGDGTRLSIL.

The gene calls are TRBV20-1 and TRBJ2-1; 16 positions agree with TRBD2. The DNA end lines up better with TRBJ2-7; the J call may be wrong. From germline, CDR1 is DFQATT and CDR2 SNEGSKA (reference sequence). This CDR3 comprises 18 residues. The CDR3 DNA reads TGCAGTGTCTGGGGACTAGCGGGGGGGCCCCGTACCTACAATGAGCAGTACTTC. Translating it yields CSVWGLAGGPRTYNEQYF.

This clonotype came up a few times. The gene calls are TRBV11-1 and TRBJ2-5; 8 bases map to TRBD2. The CDR3 extends over 22 amino acids. V shed 0 bases and J 2 bases; nucleotides not matched to a gene: 23. Germline V gene data show CDR1 as SGHAT and CDR2 as FQDESV (reference sequence). The CDR3 reads CASSLAPVGFGAGAPRQETQYF. The CDR3 DNA reads TGTGCCAGCAGCTTAGCGCCTGTCGGGTTTGGAGCGGGGGCCCCTCGACAAGAGACCCAGTACTTC.

This clonotype was picked up a small number of times. The J gene is TRBJ2-3, the V gene TRBV5-1; TRBD1 matches 8 bases. Germline V gene sequence: CDR1 SGHRS, CDR2 YFSETQ. The CDR3 covers 15 residues. V lost 2 bases, J lost 4 bases, and 6 bases stayed unmatched. The CDR3 coding sequence is TGCGCCAGCAGCTTCGGGCAGGGGGCGTCAGATACGCAGTATTTT. Protein: CASSFGQGASDTQYF.